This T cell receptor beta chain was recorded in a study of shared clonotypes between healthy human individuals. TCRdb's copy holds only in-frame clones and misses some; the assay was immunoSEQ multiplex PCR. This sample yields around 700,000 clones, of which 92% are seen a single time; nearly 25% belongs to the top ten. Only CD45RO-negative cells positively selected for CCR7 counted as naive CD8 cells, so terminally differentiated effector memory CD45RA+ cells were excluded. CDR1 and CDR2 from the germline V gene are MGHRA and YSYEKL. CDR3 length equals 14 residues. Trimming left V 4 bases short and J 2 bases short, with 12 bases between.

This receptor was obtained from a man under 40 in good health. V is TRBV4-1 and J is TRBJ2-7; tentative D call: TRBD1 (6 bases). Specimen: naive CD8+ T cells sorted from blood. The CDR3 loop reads CASSLQGATYEQYF. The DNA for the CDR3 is TGCGCCAGCAGCCTACAGGGAGCTACCTACGAGCAGTACTTC.